The 13 T cell receptor beta chains given below trace back to one sample, sequenced in a study of blood T cell repertoires in COVID-19. Assay used: immunoSEQ multiplex PCR; TCRdb lists only in-frame clones, some missing. Of 150,000 to 200,000 clones listed, 70% to 90% are singletons. Source material: peripheral blood. All receptors come from a man between 18 and 29 years old with acute or convalescent COVID-19.

The CDR3 bases are TGTGCCAGCTCACCACCGGTAGGGGGCTCGATCCCCGGGGAGCTGTTTTTT. This translates into CASSPPVGGSIPGELFF. The V and J genes are TRBV18 and TRBJ2-2; 7 bases match TRBD1. Germline values: CDR1 KGHSH, CDR2 LQKENI. V lost 0 bases and J lost 6; bases outside the gene matches: 10. This CDR3 is built from 17 residues.

V usage is TRBV30 and J usage is TRBJ1-1, with unresolved D. V was trimmed by 3 bases and J by 7 bases, leaving 18 bases between them. The germline V gene has CDR1 GTSNPN and CDR2 SVGIG (reference sequence). This CDR3 is 14 amino acids long. This CDR3 is CAWSLLVDFGEAFF. The CDR3 nucleotides are TGTGCCTGGAGCCTACTGGTGGACTTTGGTGAAGCTTTCTTT.

The rearrangement links TRBV10-3 to TRBJ2-5, with 8 positions matching TRBD1. This CDR3 is 16 amino acids long. Germline values: CDR1 ENHRY, CDR2 SYGVKD. The junction had 9 bases not matched to a gene; V was cut back by 3 bases and J by 3 bases. The CDR3, as DNA: TGTGCCATCAGTGATATCGTAGGGACAGGAGAAGAGACCCAGTACTTC. This gives the protein CAISDIVGTGEETQYF.

V and J are TRBV10-1 and TRBJ2-3; 11 nucleotides agree with TRBD2. The CDR3 extends over 19 amino acids. Per the germline V gene, CDR1 is WNHNN and CDR2 is SYGVQD (reference sequence). With V trimmed by 6 bases and J by 1 base, 15 bases remained unmatched. CDR3 amino acids: CASRSGLAGVQKRTDTQYF. CDR3 DNA sequence: TGCGCCAGCAGATCCGGACTAGCGGGCGTTCAAAAGCGCACAGATACGCAGTATTTT.

CDR3 residues: CASSIRQGPSQPQHF. The CDR3 nucleotides read TGTGCCAGCAGTATACGACAGGGGCCCAGTCAGCCCCAGCATTTT. The J gene is TRBJ1-5, the V gene TRBV6-5; the match to TRBD1 covers 8 bases. This CDR3 has 15 amino acids. J lost 6 bases, V lost 5 bases, and 9 bases had no gene match. In germline, CDR1 is MNHEY, CDR2 SVGAGI.

The gene calls are TRBV6-1 and TRBJ1-1; 8 nucleotides align to TRBD1. Trimming cost V 1 base and J 3 bases; bases outside gene matches: 1. This CDR3 spans 14 amino acids. The germline V gene encodes CDR1 MNHNS and CDR2 SASEGT. The CDR3 here is CASSEDRGYTEAFF. DNA for the CDR3: TGTGCCAGCAGTGAAGACAGGGGGTACACTGAAGCTTTCTTT.

This clone was counted between two and nine times. V usage is TRBV28 and J usage is TRBJ1-5; the D is unclear. The CDR3 runs to 14 residues. V lost 3 bases to trimming and J lost 2 bases, with 8 bases between them. Germline values: CDR1 MDHEN, CDR2 SYDVKM. The CDR3, as DNA: TGTGCCAGCAGTTTTATGCGGGGCAATCAGCCCCAGCATTTT. As protein: CASSFMRGNQPQHF.

V usage is TRBV2 and J usage is TRBJ2-7, with TRBD2 as a possible D gene (5 bases). CDR1 is SNHLY, CDR2 FYNNEI, per germline. V lost 2 bases to trimming and J lost 4 bases, with 9 bases between them. The CDR3 is made up of 13 amino acids. In DNA, the CDR3 is TGTGCCAGCAGTGAATCCGGCGGGTACGAGCAGTACGTC. Protein product: CASSESGGYEQYV.

J is TRBJ1-4 and V is TRBV6-5, with a possible D match to TRBD1 (5 bases). Germline CDR1 MNHEY, CDR2 SVGAGI. The CDR3 is 14 residues long. Trimming removed 6 bases at V and 6 bases at J, with 14 bases between. Written as DNA, the CDR3 is TGTGCCAGCAGCCCAGGGACTGATTATGAAAAACTGTTTTTT. Translation gives CASSPGTDYEKLFF.

V and J are TRBV9 and TRBJ2-3; the match to TRBD2 covers 9 bases. The ends lost 2 bases at V and 3 bases at J; junction bases unmatched: 4. In germline, CDR1 is SGDLS, CDR2 YYNGEE. The CDR3 spans 15 residues. The CDR3: CASSVLAGTTDTQYF. Here the CDR3 DNA reads TGTGCCAGCAGCGTTCTAGCGGGGACGACAGATACGCAGTATTTT.

CDR3 sequence (DNA): TGTGCCAGCAGTCCCATACGGACAGGCCCCAACACTGAAGCTTTCTTT. Protein: CASSPIRTGPNTEAFF. This chain joins TRBV11-3 and TRBJ1-1, with 7 bases lining up with TRBD1. This CDR3 has 16 residues. J lost 2 bases, V lost 6 bases, and 12 bases had no gene match. Germline V gives CDR1 SGHNT, CDR2 YENEEA.

This sequence joins TRBV5-1 and TRBJ1-1, with TRBD1 as a possible D gene (6 bases). The V gene lost 3 bases and the J gene lost 0 bases, with 15 bases spanning the gap. Germline V gives CDR1 SGHRS, CDR2 YFSETQ. The CDR3 totals 16 residues. The CDR3 reads CASSSRVGTMNTEAFF. The DNA of the CDR3 is TGCGCCAGCAGCTCACGCGTTGGGACAATGAACACTGAAGCTTTCTTT.

This clone was detected only a few times. The chain couples TRBV11-3 to TRBJ1-4, with 8 bases lining up with TRBD1. V gave up 1 base and J gave up 4 bases; unmatched junction bases: 8. Looked up from germline, CDR1 is SGHNT and CDR2 is YENEEA. The CDR3 runs 17 residues. CDR3 nucleotide sequence: TGTGCCAGCAGCTTAGGAGCCCGGGACAGGATTAATGAAAAACTGTTTTTT. The encoded protein is CASSLGARDRINEKLFF.